Below are 5 T cell receptor beta chains sequenced from a single sample in a study of brain T cells in children with intractable seizures. Using immunoSEQ multiplex PCR, the repertoire was profiled, and TCRdb retains in-frame clones only, with some absent. Counted here are roughly 80,000 clones, approximately 90% occurring once; the ten biggest clones make up around 22%. Sequenced here: peripheral blood, sampled at surgery. The receptors derive from a girl aged 2-10 years with Rasmussen encephalitis and intractable seizures.

The chain couples TRBV29-1 to TRBJ1-1; D gene ambiguous. This CDR3 spans 10 amino acids. The germline V and J ends were trimmed by 8 bases and 0 bases, with 4 bases remaining between them. Germline CDR1 and CDR2: SQVTM and ANQGSEA. The CDR3 DNA is TGCAGCTCGCTGAACACTGAAGCTTTCTTT. Encoded protein: CSSLNTEAFF.

The chain is built from TRBV2 and TRBJ1-4; 9 bases match TRBD1. The CDR3 covers 17 residues. Trimming cost V 5 bases and J 0 bases; bases outside gene matches: 7. Germline assignment: CDR1 SNHLY and CDR2 FYNNEI. CDR3 sequence reads: CASSPDRGVATNEKLFF. In nucleotides, the CDR3 is TGTGCCAGCAGTCCAGACAGGGGGGTTGCAACTAATGAAAAACTGTTTTTT.

The CDR3 sequence: CASSLGPRTTGNTIYF. As DNA, the CDR3 is TGTGCCAGCAGCTTAGGTCCCCGGACCACTGGAAACACCATATATTTT. The chain joins TRBV7-8 to TRBJ1-3; D is ambiguous. Germline CDR1 SGHVS, CDR2 FQNEAQ. This CDR3 comprises 16 residues. Trimming pared 1 base from V and 2 bases from J, leaving 12 bases between.

J is TRBJ2-3 and V is TRBV6-5; maybe TRBD2 (5 bases). The CDR3 covers 14 residues. The germline V gene encodes CDR1 MNHEY and CDR2 SVGAGI. Trimming took 6 bases from V and 2 from J, leaving 12 bases between them. The CDR3 bases are TGTGCCAGCAGCCTGACCCGGGACACAGATACGCAGTATTTT. Translated: CASSLTRDTDTQYF.

This clone was detected once. The chain recombines TRBV12-3 or TRBV12-4 with TRBJ1-1; D is unclear. The V end lost 3 bases, the J end lost 5 bases, and 7 bases lay between the germline ends. CDR3 length: 12 residues. The DNA of the CDR3 is TGTGCCAGCAGTTTTAGAGGGACTGAAGCTTTCTTT. Amino acid sequence: CASSFRGTEAFF.